This is a list of T cell receptor beta chains from one sample in a study of blood T cell repertoires in COVID-19. Generated by immunoSEQ multiplex PCR, the TCRdb table keeps only in-frame clones and is missing some. Here the sample spans about 150,000 clones, over 75% being singletons. The sequenced sample consisted of peripheral blood. All receptors derive from a man between 65 and 85 years old who had recovered from COVID-19. Both conserved end residues are trimmed from each CDR3. Clone size is given for some rows only: seen once, a few or many times, or a class if the clone is expanded.

V gene	CDR3 length	clone size	CDR3 protein
TRBV9	12	.	ASSVGQARREQF
TRBV28	12	.	ASISPQGGSPLH
TRBV6-5	11	.	ASSYDRVGGYT
TRBV20-1	11	few	SATDRLPYEQY
TRBV9	11	.	ASSVSETYEQY
TRBV16	12	.	ASSQSQPSYGYT
TRBV20-1	13	.	SASSLAGGIDTQY
TRBV5-1	13	.	ASSPPGRLNTEAF
TRBV2	18	.	ASSDRGERGLYQQRGKLF
TRBV27	13	.	ASSLGTGGNQPQH
TRBV30	10	.	AWSRQRGEQY
TRBV11-2	17	.	ASSPRVSEAGINPDTQY
TRBV4-3	15	.	ASSQDRQAWAENIQY
TRBV11-2	16	.	ASSLDSGRGRSQETQY
TRBV5-6	13	.	ASRPISGNKDEQF
TRBV6-1	14	.	ASSAGTGGIGHIQY
TRBV9	13	.	ASSVSRGSGNTIY
TRBV6-2/TRBV6-3	13	.	ASSSRGGPLYGYT
TRBV7-2	14	.	ASSLSPGQGAREQY
TRBV3-1/TRBV3-2	14	once	ASSQDPGMTNEKLF
TRBV19	10	.	ASTFGGTRAF
TRBV5-6	15	.	ASSPGGLAGHTGELF
TRBV6-1	16	.	ASSEGGGGLGAKNIQY
TRBV29-1	9	.	SVGEFYEQY
TRBV19	13	.	ASSIGGSAGNTIY
TRBV19	12	.	ASSISNYNSPLH
TRBV4-1	15	.	ASSQGASGNLYNEQF
TRBV6-1	12	.	ASSEPGQDGGYT
TRBV18	16	.	ASSATGTSGSYTGELF
TRBV18	11	.	ASSPGTTYEQY
TRBV24-1	17	.	ATSDSGDSYLSGANVLT
TRBV6-5	13	.	ASRSGRVLTDTQY
TRBV10-2	12	.	ASQGLDREYEQY
TRBV5-6	14	.	ASSIPRRDPRNEQF
TRBV6-1	12	.	ASSEDRTVTEQY
TRBV12-3/TRBV12-4	11	.	ASKPGVVHEQY
TRBV24-1	14	.	ATSDRSGASYNEQF
TRBV28	12	.	AIVQGGGNQPQH
TRBV19	15	.	ASSIGTGRGVTYEQY
TRBV28	11	.	ATEGQGHPPLH
TRBV7-9	15	few	ASSLARLAGIHNEQF
TRBV5-1	11	.	ASSLEDYYEQY
TRBV28	10	once	ASSLPGTEQY
TRBV19	15	.	ASSIGPASGNTGELF
TRBV4-3	14	.	ASSLTRGLAGYEQY
TRBV6-5	12	once	ASRRSGMTDTQY
TRBV27	12	.	ASSFYRFDTEAF
TRBV28	13	.	ASSTSGRAIYEQF
TRBV6-2/TRBV6-3	12	.	ASSFAGGSNIQY
TRBV2	13	.	ASAAGGLSNYGYT
TRBV23-1	14	.	ASSRLGARGDEKLF
TRBV9	13	once	ASSGTSGRAHEQF
TRBV2	14	.	ASSEERFSGANVLT
TRBV5-5	15	.	ASSSEQTETPNEKLF